This TCR beta chain was captured by sequencing in a study of T cell repertoires in cytomegalovirus infection. Findings and caveats of the study: HLA-C-restricted CMV-specific TCR beta clonotypes prevailed in the ex vivo response. Summed frequency of shared TCR beta families picked out CMV carriers who also had the relevant HLA.

TCRdb analysed the reads with MiXCR anew, one entry per CDR3 protein. The sample has about 230,000 distinct CDR3 sequences, 22% seen once; the top ten hold roughly 18%. On this clonotype: Its antigen remains unknown.

The CDR3 spans 15 residues. Germline V lookup: CDR1 MGHRA, CDR2 YSYEKL. V was pared by 4 bases and J by 0 bases, with 12 bases between. The origin of this receptor is a human donor in good health (CMV status not recorded). Some clones in this sample may be carry-over from other donors' samples. Specimen: CD8+ T cells from PBMCs. The V call is TRBV4-1, the J call TRBJ2-5; D is perhaps TRBD2 (6 bases). CDR3 loop: CASSPWGGHQETQYF. In nucleotides, the CDR3 is TGCGCCAGCAGCCCCTGGGGAGGCCACCAAGAGACCCAGTACTTC.